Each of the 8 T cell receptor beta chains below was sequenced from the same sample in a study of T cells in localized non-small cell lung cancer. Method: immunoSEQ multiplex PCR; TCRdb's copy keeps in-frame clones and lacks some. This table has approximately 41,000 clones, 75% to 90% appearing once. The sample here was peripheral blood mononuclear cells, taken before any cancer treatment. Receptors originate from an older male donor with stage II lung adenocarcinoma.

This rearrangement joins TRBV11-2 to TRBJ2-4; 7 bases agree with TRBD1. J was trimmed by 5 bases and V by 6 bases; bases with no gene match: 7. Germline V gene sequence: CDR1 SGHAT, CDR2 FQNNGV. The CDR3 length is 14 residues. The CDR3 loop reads CASRDRDRENIQYF. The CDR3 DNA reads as TGTGCCAGCAGGGACCGGGACAGAGAAAACATTCAGTACTTC.

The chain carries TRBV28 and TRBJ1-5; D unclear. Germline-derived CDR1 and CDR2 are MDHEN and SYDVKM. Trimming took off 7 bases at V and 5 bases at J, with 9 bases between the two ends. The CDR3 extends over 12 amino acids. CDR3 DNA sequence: TGTGCCAGCACCGTAGGTTATCAGCCCCAGCATTTT. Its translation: CASTVGYQPQHF.

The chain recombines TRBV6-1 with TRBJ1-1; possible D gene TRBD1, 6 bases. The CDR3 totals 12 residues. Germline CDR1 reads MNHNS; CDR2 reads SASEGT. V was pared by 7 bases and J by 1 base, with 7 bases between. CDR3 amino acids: CASTDRNTEAFF. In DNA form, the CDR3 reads TGTGCCAGCACGGACAGGAACACTGAAGCTTTCTTT.

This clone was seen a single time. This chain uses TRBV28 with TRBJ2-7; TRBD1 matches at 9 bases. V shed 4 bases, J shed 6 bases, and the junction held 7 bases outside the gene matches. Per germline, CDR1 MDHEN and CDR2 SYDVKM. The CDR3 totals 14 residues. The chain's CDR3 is CASSYRDRAGEQYF. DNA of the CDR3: TGTGCCAGCAGTTACCGGGACAGGGCAGGCGAGCAGTACTTC.

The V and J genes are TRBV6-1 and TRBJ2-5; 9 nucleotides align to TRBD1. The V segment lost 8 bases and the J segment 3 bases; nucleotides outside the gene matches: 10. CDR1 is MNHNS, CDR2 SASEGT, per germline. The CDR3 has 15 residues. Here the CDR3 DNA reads TGTGCCAGCCGGGCCGGGACAGGGCTGAAAGAGACCCAGTACTTC. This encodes CASRAGTGLKETQYF.

Here the CDR3 DNA reads TGTGCCAGCAGTTACTCCCGCGGCTACGAGCAGTACTTC. Residues: CASSYSRGYEQYF. The V and J genes are TRBV6-5 and TRBJ2-7; D remains ambiguous. Between the trimmed V and J ends, which lost 0 bases and 3 bases, there was a span of 6 bases. CDR1 is MNHEY and CDR2 is SVGAGI in the germline V gene. This CDR3 has 13 residues.

Here the CDR3 reads CASSPPVGNEQFF. In nucleotides, the CDR3 is TGTGCCAGCTCCCCCCCCGTTGGGAATGAGCAGTTCTTC. The chain links TRBV18 to TRBJ2-1; D remains unclear. V was trimmed by 6 bases and J by 7 bases, leaving 13 bases between them. The V gene's germline CDR1 is KGHSH and CDR2 LQKENI. The CDR3 has 13 amino acids. Together with reference TRBV18 and TRBJ2-1, the CDR3 gives the full variable domain: NAGVMQNPRHLVRRRGQEARLRCSPMKGHSHVYWYRQLPEEGLKFMVYLQKENIIDESGMPKERFSAEFPKEGPSILRIQQVVRGDSAAYFCASSPPVGNEQFFGPGTRLTVL.

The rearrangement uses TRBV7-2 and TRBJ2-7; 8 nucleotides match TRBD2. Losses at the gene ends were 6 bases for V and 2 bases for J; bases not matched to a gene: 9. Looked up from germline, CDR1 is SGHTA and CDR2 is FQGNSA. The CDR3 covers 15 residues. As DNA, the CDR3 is TGTGCCAGCAGTAACCCGGGACTAGAGGCCTACGAGCAGTACTTC. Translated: CASSNPGLEAYEQYF.